The 17 T cell receptor beta chains given below trace back to one sample, sequenced in a study of cytomegalovirus exposure and HLA in healthy donors. In the PCR, 60 Vbeta and 13 Jbeta primers were used. Profiled with immunoSEQ multiplex PCR; TCRdb holds only in-frame clones, not every one. The sample records some 110,000 clones, roughly four fifths being singletons. The sequencing sample was made of PBMCs. Receptor source: a man in his forties or fifties in good health and CMV-seronegative.

The chain carries TRBV19 and TRBJ2-2; the D is unclear. The CDR3 is 12 residues long. Germline V gene lookup returns CDR1 LNHDA and CDR2 SQIVND (reference sequence). V was trimmed by 3 bases and J by 6 bases, leaving 5 bases between them. CDR3 sequence: CASSIHSGELFF. CDR3 DNA sequence: TGTGCCAGTAGTATTCACTCCGGGGAGCTGTTTTTT.

The gene calls are TRBV18 and TRBJ1-5; D remains unclear. This CDR3 has 13 residues. The V gene's germline CDR1 is KGHSH and CDR2 LQKENI. V lost 1 base and J 5 bases, leaving 6 bases between the germline ends. CDR3 coding DNA: TGTGCCAGCTCACCACTACAAGATCAGCCCCAGCATTTT. It is translated as CASSPLQDQPQHF.

The chain links TRBV11-2 to TRBJ1-2; TRBD1 agrees at 12 bases. Germline trimming cut 3 bases from V and 3 bases from J; bases unmatched to any gene: 2. The CDR3 is 15 residues long. Germline CDR1 and CDR2: SGHAT and FQNNGV. DNA for the CDR3: TGTGCCAGCAGCTTGGGACAGGGGGCCTACTATGGCTACACCTTC. As protein: CASSLGQGAYYGYTF.

The J gene is TRBJ2-1, the V gene TRBV6-1; TRBD2 matches 10 bases. This CDR3 has 15 residues. The V gene's germline CDR1 is MNHNS and CDR2 SASEGT. V was clipped by 5 bases and J by 4 bases; unmatched bases: 5. The CDR3 bases are TGTGCCAGCAGTCCGGGAGCGGGGGGGTACAATGAGCAGTTCTTC. This translates into CASSPGAGGYNEQFF.

Only a few counts were recorded for this clone. The chain uses TRBV5-5 and TRBJ1-1; 10 bases fit TRBD1. This CDR3 spans 15 amino acids. Trimming took 4 bases from V and 2 from J; bases not matched to a gene: 5. Germline loops: CDR1 SGHKS, CDR2 YYEKEE (reference sequence). The CDR3: CASSRTGGLNTEAFF. For the CDR3, the DNA is TGTGCCAGCAGCAGGACAGGGGGGCTCAACACTGAAGCTTTCTTT.

A single count supports this clone. The chain employs TRBV29-1 and TRBJ2-3, with D possibly TRBD1 on 7 matching bases. The CDR3 loop spans 13 amino acids. The germline V gene has CDR1 SQVTM and CDR2 ANQGSEA. V lost 7 bases and J 4 bases, leaving 15 bases between the germline ends. In nucleotides, the CDR3 is TGCAGCGGGAAGCAGGGGGGCGCAGATACGCAGTATTTT. Translation gives CSGKQGGADTQYF.

This chain links TRBV29-1 with TRBJ1-2, with a weak D call TRBD1 (5 bases). Trimming left V 1 base short and J 8 bases short, with 11 bases between. The CDR3 loop spans 12 amino acids. The germline CDR1 and CDR2 sequences are SQVTM and ANQGSEA. CDR3 DNA: TGCAGCGTTGAAGGGCAGGGAGGGGGCTACACCTTC. It yields the protein CSVEGQGGGYTF.

About this clone itself: One end of the junction is discordant with germline, which a read error may explain. The rearrangement links TRBV7-9 to TRBJ1-1; maybe TRBD1 (5 bases). The CDR3 contains 13 residues. Germline V gene sequence: CDR1 SEHNR, CDR2 FQNEAQ (reference sequence). The CDR3 region has the DNA TGTTCCAGCAGCACGGGGGTGGGCACTGAAGCTTTCTTT. This codes for CSSSTGVGTEAFF.

The chain couples TRBV5-1 to TRBJ1-3, with a weak D call TRBD1 (5 bases). This CDR3 is built from 15 residues. V was shortened by 3 bases and J by 0 bases, with 10 bases between the two germline ends. Germline V CDR1 and CDR2: SGHRS, YFSETQ. The DNA for the CDR3 is TGCGCCAGCAGCTCGGGGGGAAGCTCTGGAAACACCATATATTTT. Translated: CASSSGGSSGNTIYF.

The V and J genes are TRBV28 and TRBJ1-1; 12 bases fit TRBD1. V lost 6 bases and J lost 2; bases outside the gene matches: 7. From germline, CDR1 is MDHEN and CDR2 SYDVKM. The CDR3 consists of 16 residues. The CDR3 here is CASRGTGGVLNTEAFF. CDR3 coding DNA: TGTGCCAGCAGAGGGACAGGGGGCGTTCTCAACACTGAAGCTTTCTTT.

The chain links TRBV7-3 to TRBJ2-1; maybe TRBD2 (6 bases). CDR3 size: 15 residues. The ends were cut back, 2 bases at V and 4 bases at J, with 12 bases in the middle. Germline CDR1 and CDR2: SGHTA and FQGTGA. As DNA, the CDR3 is TGTGCCAGCAGCTTAGGTCCTGGGACTTACAATGAGCAGTTCTTC. Translated: CASSLGPGTYNEQFF.

The chain joins TRBV12-5 to TRBJ2-3; a possible D gene is TRBD2 (5 bases). V was clipped by 3 bases and J by 9 bases, with 7 bases between them. From germline, CDR1 is LGHNT and CDR2 FRNRAP. The CDR3 is made up of 11 amino acids. The CDR3 protein is CASGLSGTQYF. The CDR3 nucleotides read TGTGCTAGTGGTTTATCGGGGACGCAGTATTTT.

The gene calls are TRBV4-1 and TRBJ1-2, with TRBD1 identical over 8 bases. The CDR3 spans 13 residues. V shed 3 bases, J shed 7 bases, and the junction held 4 bases outside the gene matches. The germline gives CDR1 MGHRA, CDR2 YSYEKL. CDR3 sequence reads: CASSHRTGSGYTF. The CDR3 region has the DNA TGCGCCAGCAGCCACCGGACAGGGAGTGGCTACACCTTC.

CDR3 bases: TGTGCCTCTCTCCGGGGGAGCTACTCCTACAATGAGCAGTTCTTC. Its translation: CASLRGSYSYNEQFF. The rearrangement uses TRBV2 and TRBJ2-1, with D possibly TRBD2 on 6 matching bases. Trimming removed 11 bases from V and 0 bases from J, with 17 bases in between. The CDR3 is 15 residues long. From germline, CDR1 is SNHLY and CDR2 FYNNEI. The variable domain in full, with the rest retrieved from reference TRBV2 and TRBJ2-1, is EPEVTQTPSHQVTQMGQEVILRCVPISNHLYFYWYRQILGQKVEFLVSFYNNEISEKSEIFDDQFSVERPDGSNFTLKIRSTKLEDSAMYFCASLRGSYSYNEQFFGPGTRLTVL.

The chain couples TRBV19 to TRBJ1-5, with a weak D call TRBD1 (6 bases). Trimming removed 6 bases at V and 5 bases at J, with 14 bases between. The CDR3 is 14 amino acids. Germline V gene lookup returns CDR1 LNHDA and CDR2 SQIVND (reference sequence). DNA of the CDR3: TGTGCCAGTAGGCAAAACAGGGACGATCAGCCCCAGCATTTT. Amino acids: CASRQNRDDQPQHF.

The rearrangement uses TRBV19 and TRBJ1-5, with 8 bases aligning to TRBD1. Germline V lookup: CDR1 LNHDA, CDR2 SQIVND (reference sequence). Trimming cost V 6 bases and J 10 bases; bases outside gene matches: 14. This CDR3 has 15 amino acids. The CDR3 reads CASSRDRTVGAPQHF. DNA for the CDR3: TGTGCCAGTAGCCGGGACAGGACCGTAGGCGCTCCCCAGCATTTT. The full variable domain, its missing parts supplied by reference TRBV19 and TRBJ1-5, is DGGITQSPKYLFRKEGQNVTLSCEQNLNHDAMYWYRQDPGQGLRLIYYSQIVNDFQKGDIAEGYSVSREKKESFPLTVTSAQKNPTAFYLCASSRDRTVGAPQHFGDGTRLSIL.

V and J are TRBV18 and TRBJ1-5, with D unclear. Germline CDR1 and CDR2: KGHSH and LQKENI. CDR3 size: 13 residues. Trimming took off 3 bases at V and 6 bases at J, with 9 bases between the two ends. The chain's CDR3 is CASSPFEGQPQHF. The DNA for the CDR3 is TGTGCCAGCTCACCTTTCGAGGGTCAGCCCCAGCATTTT.